Detailed here is one T cell receptor beta chain. Its specificity is not known. This specimen comes from a study of vaccination effects on CD4 cells after COVID-19. Study-level results: Marked clonal contraction of infection- and vaccine-induced clones was seen late after vaccination. Within healthy vaccinees, only 1 of 255 vaccine-induced clones displayed cross-reactivity with common cold coronaviruses.

The V end lost 2 bases, the J end lost 1 base, and 6 bases lay between the germline ends. This CDR3 region has 15 residues. Germline V gene lookup returns CDR1 MNHEY and CDR2 SVGAGI. Only in-frame clones appear in the TCRdb table, and some are missing; sequencing was by immunoSEQ multiplex PCR. The table has 26,000 or so clones, over 65% seen once; the top ten hold approximately 23%. Pools of viral peptides were used by the ViraFEST assay to expand antigen-specific CD4+ T cells ahead of sequencing. Having been cultured for roughly 11 days, the cells underwent CD4+ T cell isolation. Among the vaccine recipients, none had a prior SARS-CoV-2 infection, and nucleocapsid antibodies were negative. About 2.2 million PBMC per well were cultured with 8.5 to 10 IU/ml IL-2 and approximately 10 ug/ml peptides. Cultures received IL-2 medium that replaced half the medium on days 3 and 7.

The sequences come from CD4+ T cells from PBMCs cultured with HCoV-NL63 spike peptides, collected before COVID-19 vaccination. The receptor was isolated from a human donor who received a COVID-19 vaccine. The V gene is TRBV6-5, the J gene TRBJ2-6; weak D call: TRBD2 (6 bases). CDR3: CASSYLASGANVLTF. CDR3 in DNA: TGTGCCAGCAGTTACCTAGCGTCTGGGGCCAACGTCCTGACTTTC.